This entry features one TCR beta chain sequence. Its antigen remains unknown. This sample was included in a study of post-analysis software for immune sequencing data. Study findings and constraints: When patients were compared with controls, a handful of TRBV segments were more frequent, TRBV5-6, TRBV5-1 and TRBV20-1 among them.

The authors incorporated unique molecular identifiers into the TCR beta cDNA libraries. Each CDR3 protein gets one entry after TCRdb re-called the PCR reads with MiXCR. The sample includes about 820,000 distinct CDR3 sequences, about 57% of them seen just once. Trimming removed 2 bases at V and 1 base at J, with 10 bases between. The CDR3 is 15 amino acids. Germline values: CDR1 MGHRA, CDR2 YSYEKL. The source is a girl under 18 with multiple sclerosis. The rearrangement uses TRBV4-1 and TRBJ2-3; no reliable D call. The sequencing input was blood. The CDR3 protein is CASSQSGRGTDTQYF. The CDR3 bases are TGCGCCAGCAGCCAATCTGGACGTGGCACAGATACGCAGTATTTT.